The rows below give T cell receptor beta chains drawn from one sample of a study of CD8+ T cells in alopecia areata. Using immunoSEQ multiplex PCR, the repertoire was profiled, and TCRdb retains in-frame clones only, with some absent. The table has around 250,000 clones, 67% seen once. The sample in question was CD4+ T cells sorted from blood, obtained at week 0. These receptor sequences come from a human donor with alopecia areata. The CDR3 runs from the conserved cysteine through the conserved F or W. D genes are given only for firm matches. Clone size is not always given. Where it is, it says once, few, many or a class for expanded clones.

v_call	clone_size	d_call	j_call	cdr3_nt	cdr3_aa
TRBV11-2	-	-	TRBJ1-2	TGTGCCAGCAGCTTAGACGGCAGAGCTAGGGGCTACACCTTC	CASSLDGRARGYTF
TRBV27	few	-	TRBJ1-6	TGTGCCAGCAGTTTGGCCCGGGCCTTTAATTCACCCCTCCACTTT	CASSLARAFNSPLHF
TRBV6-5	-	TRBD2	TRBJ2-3	TGTGCCAGCAGTTACCCACCGGGGGGGCCTGCAGATACGCAGTATTTT	CASSYPPGGPADTQYF
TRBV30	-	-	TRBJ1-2	TGTGCCTATAGGGAATCAAGCTATGGCTACACCTTC	CAYRESSYGYTF
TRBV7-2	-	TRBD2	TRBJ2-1	TGTGCCAGCAGCTCCCGACTAGCGGTTGGCCAGTACAATGAGCAGTTCTTC	CASSSRLAVGQYNEQFF
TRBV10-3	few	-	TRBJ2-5	TGTGCCATCAGTGAGCAAGGAAAACTAGAGACCCAGTACTTC	CAISEQGKLETQYF
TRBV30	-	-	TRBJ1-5	TGTGCCTGGAGCGAAGGGGGTGCGCAGCCCCAGCATTTT	CAWSEGGAQPQHF
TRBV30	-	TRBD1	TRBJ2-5	TGTGCCTGGGACAGGGGTCAAGAGACCCAGTACTTC	CAWDRGQETQYF
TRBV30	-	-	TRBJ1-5	TGTGCCTGGAGTGCCTCTTACCAGCCCCAGCATTTT	CAWSASYQPQHF
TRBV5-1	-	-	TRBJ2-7	TGCGCCAGCAGCTTGGATGACGGACTGCACTTC	CASSLDDGLHF
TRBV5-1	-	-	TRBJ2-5	TGCGCCAGCAGCCGGACAGCTTTCCAAGAGACCCAGTACTTC	CASSRTAFQETQYF
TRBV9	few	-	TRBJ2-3	TGTGCCAGCAGCGTAGATTTAACGACGCAGTATTTT	CASSVDLTTQYF
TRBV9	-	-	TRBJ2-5	TGTGCCAGCAGCCCCGGCGCGGAGACCCAGTACTTC	CASSPGAETQYF
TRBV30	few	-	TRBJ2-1	TGTGCCTGGAGTCCAACTGGGAATGAGCAGTTCTTC	CAWSPTGNEQFF
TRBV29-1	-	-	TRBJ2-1	TGCAGCGTTGTTTACTACCAACTCAACAATGAGCAGTTCTTC	CSVVYYQLNNEQFF
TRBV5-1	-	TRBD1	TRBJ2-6	TGCGCCAGCAGGTTCGGGACAGGGAGCTCTGGGGCCAACGTCCTGACTTTC	CASRFGTGSSGANVLTF
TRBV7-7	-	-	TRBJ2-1	TGTGCTAGCAGCTTTTACGGGGTGGATGAGCAGTTCTTC	CASSFYGVDEQFF
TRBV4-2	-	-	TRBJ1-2	TGTGCCAGCAGCCAAGAGGGTGGCAGGGCTTATGGCTACACCTTC	CASSQEGGRAYGYTF
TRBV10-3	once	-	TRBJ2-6	TGTGCCATCAGTGAGTTGGGGGCAGGGGCCAACGTCCTGACTTTC	CAISELGAGANVLTF
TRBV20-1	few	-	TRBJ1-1	TGCAGTGCTAGTGGGGGCACTGAAGCTTTCTTT	CSASGGTEAFF
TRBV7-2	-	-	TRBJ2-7	TGTGCCAGCAGCTTAAACGTCAGGGGTGGCGAGCAGTACTTC	CASSLNVRGGEQYF
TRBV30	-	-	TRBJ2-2	TGTGCCTGGACGGATGAGACACGGAACACCGGGGAGCTGTTTTTT	CAWTDETRNTGELFF
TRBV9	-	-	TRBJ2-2	TGTGCCAGCAGCGTAGGCGGGACACACACCGGGGAGCTGTTTTTT	CASSVGGTHTGELFF
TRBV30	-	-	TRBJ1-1	TGTGCCTGGAGTCTAACAGGGACCTCTTACACTGAAGCTTTCTTT	CAWSLTGTSYTEAFF
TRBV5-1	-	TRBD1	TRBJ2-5	TGCGCCAGCAGCTCGACAGGGCTCCAAGAGACCCAGTACTTC	CASSSTGLQETQYF
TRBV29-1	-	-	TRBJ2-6	TGCAGCGTTTTGGGTTCTGGGGCCAACGTCCTGACTTTC	CSVLGSGANVLTF
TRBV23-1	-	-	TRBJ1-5	TGCGCCAGCAAAGGTGCAGGGGGCAATCAGCCCCAGCATTTT	CASKGAGGNQPQHF
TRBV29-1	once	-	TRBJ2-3	TGCAGCGTTGAAGGGAGTACCCGAAGCACAGATACGCAGTATTTT	CSVEGSTRSTDTQYF
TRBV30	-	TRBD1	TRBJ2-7	TGTGCCTGCCCAAAAGGGGGCCACGAGCAGTACTTC	CACPKGGHEQYF
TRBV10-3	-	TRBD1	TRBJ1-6	TGTGCCACTCTGACAGGGGAACATTCACCCCTCCACTTT	CATLTGEHSPLHF
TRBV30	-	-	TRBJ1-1	TGTGCCTGGAATTCCCAGGATGACACTGAAGCTTTCTTT	CAWNSQDDTEAFF
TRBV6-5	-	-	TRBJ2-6	TGTGCCAGCAGTGCTGGGACAGCCAACGTCCTGACTTTC	CASSAGTANVLTF
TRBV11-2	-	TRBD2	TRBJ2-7	TGTGCCAGCAGCTTAGATAGGGCGGGAGGCGGATCCTACGAGCAGTACTTC	CASSLDRAGGGSYEQYF